The next 22 T cell receptor beta chains were all read from a single sample in a study of blood T cell repertoires in COVID-19. Sequencing was performed with immunoSEQ multiplex PCR; in TCRdb, only in-frame clones are kept and a portion is missing. This sample yields 110,000 to 150,000 clones, of which 84% are seen a single time; about 10% belongs to the top ten. The sample comprised peripheral blood. The origin of the receptors is a man in his fifties or sixties with active or convalescent COVID-19.

The gene calls are TRBV19 and TRBJ2-1, with a possible D match to TRBD2 (5 bases). From germline, CDR1 is LNHDA and CDR2 SQIVND (reference sequence). V was clipped by 6 bases and J by 8 bases, with 11 bases between them. The CDR3 consists of 12 residues. CDR3 sequence reads: CASSRRYHEQFF. CDR3 DNA sequence: TGTGCCAGTAGCAGGAGGTACCATGAGCAGTTCTTC.

This chain uses TRBV15 with TRBJ2-7; perhaps TRBD1 as D (7 bases). Deletions cut 5 bases from V and 3 bases from J, with 14 bases between. The CDR3 runs to 14 residues. From germline, CDR1 is LNHNV and CDR2 YYDKDF (reference sequence). The CDR3 nucleotides read TGTGCCACCAGCGGAGGGGGACAGAACTACGAGCAGTACTTC. It encodes CATSGGGQNYEQYF.

This clone was recorded once. The V gene is TRBV27, the J gene TRBJ1-6; the D gene is possibly TRBD1 (5 bases). Deletions cut 3 bases from V and 5 bases from J, with 8 bases between. Germline V gene lookup returns CDR1 MNHEY and CDR2 SMNVEV (reference sequence). The CDR3 consists of 14 residues. The CDR3 here is CASSFRQNNSPLHF. The DNA of the CDR3 is TGTGCCAGCAGTTTTAGACAGAATAATTCACCCCTCCACTTT.

The V and J genes are TRBV6-6 and TRBJ1-5, with a tentative D call TRBD1 (6 bases). Germline V gives CDR1 MNHNY, CDR2 SVGAGI (reference sequence). The V and J ends lost 5 bases and 1 base respectively, with 15 bases between them. This CDR3 has 16 amino acids. This chain's CDR3 is CASSSPGQSSNQPQHF. In DNA, the CDR3 is TGTGCCAGCAGTAGCCCAGGACAGTCGAGCAATCAGCCCCAGCATTTT.

The chain employs TRBV2 and TRBJ1-1; 10 bases are a match to TRBD1. Germline loops: CDR1 SNHLY, CDR2 FYNNEI. After removal of 8 bases from V and 8 bases from J, the junction contained 11 bases not matched to a gene. The CDR3 extends over 14 amino acids. Here the CDR3 reads CASGTGVWGREAFF. The CDR3 region has the DNA TGTGCCAGCGGGACAGGGGTTTGGGGCCGCGAAGCTTTCTTT. Looking up the rest from reference TRBV2 and TRBJ1-1 gives the full variable domain: EPEVTQTPSHQVTQMGQEVILRCVPISNHLYFYWYRQILGQKVEFLVSFYNNEISEKSEIFDDQFSVERPDGSNFTLKIRSTKLEDSAMYFCASGTGVWGREAFFGQGTRLTVV.

This chain joins TRBV3-1 (or the pseudogene TRBV3-2) and TRBJ2-5; 7 bases align to TRBD2. In germline, CDR1 is LGHDT, CDR2 YNNKEL (reference sequence). CDR3 size: 15 residues. The junction had 9 bases not matched to a gene; V was cut back by 6 bases and J by 2 bases. CDR3 region: CASRLGAGYQETQYF. CDR3 coding DNA: TGTGCCAGCAGACTAGGAGCGGGGTATCAAGAGACCCAGTACTTC.

The chain recombines TRBV18 with TRBJ2-2, with 11 bases matching TRBD1. This CDR3 is 16 amino acids long. The germline V gene encodes CDR1 KGHSH and CDR2 LQKENI. The junction had 6 bases not matched to a gene; V was cut back by 5 bases and J by 4 bases. The CDR3 reads CASSADRGRITGELFF. The DNA for the CDR3 is TGTGCCAGCTCAGCGGACAGGGGGCGGATCACCGGGGAGCTGTTTTTT.

The genes are TRBV2 and TRBJ2-4; tentative D call: TRBD1 (5 bases). Trimming cost V 10 bases and J 7 bases, with 20 bases left between them. Germline V gene lookup returns CDR1 SNHLY and CDR2 FYNNEI. This CDR3 is built from 14 residues. The CDR3 sequence is CAINHPFPGNIQYF. CDR3 DNA sequence: TGTGCCATCAACCATCCATTCCCAGGGAACATTCAGTACTTC.

This clone showed up just once. The J gene is TRBJ1-4, the V gene TRBV7-2; unclear D gene. Germline V CDR1 and CDR2: SGHTA, FQGNSA. The germline V and J ends were trimmed by 2 bases and 8 bases, with 9 bases remaining between them. This CDR3 is 13 amino acids long. CDR3 sequence reads: CASSLNQAEKLFF. Here the CDR3 DNA reads TGTGCCAGCAGCTTAAACCAGGCGGAAAAACTGTTTTTT.

The chain couples TRBV7-2 to TRBJ2-3, with TRBD2 identical over 12 bases. The CDR3 consists of 17 residues. Unmatched junction bases numbered 12, after V lost 5 bases and J lost 6 bases. Germline loops: CDR1 SGHTA, CDR2 FQGNSA. Here the CDR3 reads CASSRRPLAGGMDTQYF. The CDR3 coding sequence is TGTGCCAGCAGCCGCCGACCACTAGCGGGAGGAATGGATACGCAGTATTTT.

The gene calls are TRBV11-3 and TRBJ1-1, with D perhaps TRBD1 (5 bases). CDR1 and CDR2 (germline): SGHNT, YENEEA. V was trimmed by 2 bases and J by 3 bases, leaving 16 bases between them. This CDR3 has 16 amino acids. The CDR3 sequence: CASSLYFFGGDTEAFF. CDR3 DNA: TGTGCCAGCAGCTTATATTTTTTCGGGGGGGACACTGAAGCTTTCTTT.

The V gene is TRBV7-8, the J gene TRBJ1-1, with D possibly being TRBD1 (6 bases). The V gene lost 1 base and the J gene lost 0 bases, with 12 bases spanning the gap. Germline V gives CDR1 SGHVS, CDR2 FQNEAQ. This CDR3 region has 16 residues. For the CDR3, the DNA is TGTGCCAGCAGCTTAGGGGGGCGGGTGGTGAACACTGAAGCTTTCTTT. Translation gives CASSLGGRVVNTEAFF.

This clone was seen a handful of times. V is TRBV27 and J is TRBJ1-1, with 9 bases lining up with TRBD1. The CDR3 covers 15 residues. J was trimmed by 4 bases and V by 5 bases; bases with no gene match: 8. The germline CDR1 and CDR2 sequences are MNHEY and SMNVEV (reference sequence). As DNA, the CDR3 is TGTGCCAGCAGTCCAAACACAGGGGGCGTCACTGAAGCTTTCTTT. Protein product: CASSPNTGGVTEAFF.

This sequence joins TRBV7-2 and TRBJ2-3; no reliable D call. The length of the CDR3 is 14 residues. V was cut by 5 bases and J by 1 base, with 10 bases left in between. Germline V CDR1 and CDR2: SGHTA, FQGNSA. The CDR3 sequence is CASSPWPGTDTQYF. In DNA, the CDR3 is TGTGCCAGCAGCCCCTGGCCCGGCACAGATACGCAGTATTTT.

The chain couples TRBV5-1 to TRBJ2-3; 7 nucleotides match TRBD1. The CDR3 consists of 16 residues. Germline values: CDR1 SGHRS, CDR2 YFSETQ. The J segment lost 2 bases and the V segment lost 3 bases, leaving 9 bases of the junction unmatched. CDR3 sequence (DNA): TGCGCCAGCAGCTGGGAAAACAGGGGAGACACAGATACGCAGTATTTT. It specifies CASSWENRGDTDTQYF.

The chain couples TRBV5-6 to TRBJ2-5; maybe TRBD1 (5 bases). The V end was cut by 2 bases, the J end by 6 bases, with 11 bases between. Germline CDR1 SGHDT, CDR2 YYEEEE. The CDR3 totals 13 residues. Here the CDR3 DNA reads TGTGCCAGCAGCTTTTTTTACAGGAAGACCCAGTACTTC. This translates into CASSFFYRKTQYF.

The gene calls are TRBV6-2 or TRBV6-3 and TRBJ1-1, with TRBD1 as a possible D gene (5 bases). The germline gives CDR1 MNHEY, CDR2 SVGEGT. The V gene lost 5 bases and the J gene lost 3 bases, with 16 bases spanning the gap. This CDR3 has 15 residues. CDR3 amino acids: CASSEPRGAYTEAFF. Written as DNA, the CDR3 is TGTGCCAGCAGTGAGCCTAGGGGCGCGTACACTGAAGCTTTCTTT.

The chain is built from TRBV2 and TRBJ1-2; D call uncertain. The germline V gene has CDR1 SNHLY and CDR2 FYNNEI. The CDR3 sequence is 12 residues long. Trimming removed 10 bases at V and 5 bases at J, with 14 bases between. The CDR3 DNA reads TGTGCCACCCCCGGAGGTGTTTATGGCTACACCTTC. The encoded protein is CATPGGVYGYTF. Supplemented by reference TRBV2 and TRBJ1-2, the full variable domain reads EPEVTQTPSHQVTQMGQEVILRCVPISNHLYFYWYRQILGQKVEFLVSFYNNEISEKSEIFDDQFSVERPDGSNFTLKIRSTKLEDSAMYFCATPGGVYGYTFGSGTRLTVV.

The chain uses TRBV19 and TRBJ2-2, with 9 bases lining up with TRBD1. V trimming: 7 bases; J trimming: 7 bases; junction bases outside the gene matches: 13. Per the germline V gene, CDR1 is LNHDA and CDR2 is SQIVND (reference sequence). The CDR3 runs to 16 residues. The CDR3 DNA is TGTGCCAGTACCATGTCCGGGACAGGGCTTTACGGGGAGCTGTTTTTT. Its translation is CASTMSGTGLYGELFF.

This chain joins TRBV19 and TRBJ1-4; 9 bases are a match to TRBD1. Germline V CDR1 and CDR2: LNHDA, SQIVND (reference sequence). The CDR3 is 17 amino acids. The trim removed 0 bases at V and 5 bases at J, leaving 7 bases unmatched. The CDR3 sequence: CASSIEEGQGRNEKLFF. CDR3 coding DNA: TGTGCCAGTAGTATAGAAGAAGGACAGGGGAGGAATGAAAAACTGTTTTTT. Together with reference TRBV19 and TRBJ1-4, the CDR3 gives the full variable domain: DGGITQSPKYLFRKEGQNVTLSCEQNLNHDAMYWYRQDPGQGLRLIYYSQIVNDFQKGDIAEGYSVSREKKESFPLTVTSAQKNPTAFYLCASSIEEGQGRNEKLFFGSGTQLSVL.

The chain recombines TRBV7-2 with TRBJ2-1; D may be TRBD1 (7 bases). The CDR3 sequence is 17 residues long. The germline CDR1 and CDR2 sequences are SGHTA and FQGNSA. With 5 bases removed from V and 10 bases from J, the gap between germline ends came to 27 bases. The CDR3 here is CASSLRRDTVPGGEQFF. In nucleotides, the CDR3 is TGTGCCAGCAGCCTCAGGAGGGACACTGTGCCAGGGGGGGAGCAGTTCTTC.

The genes are TRBV5-1 and TRBJ2-7, with D possibly TRBD1 on 5 matching bases. The germline V gene has CDR1 SGHRS and CDR2 YFSETQ. Trimming removed 4 bases at V and 3 bases at J, with 11 bases between. This CDR3 is 13 amino acids long. CDR3 region: CASSPTANYEQYF. For the CDR3, the DNA is TGCGCCAGCAGCCCGACAGCGAACTACGAGCAGTACTTC. Drawing the rest from reference TRBV5-1 and TRBJ2-7, the complete variable domain is KAGVTQTPRYLIKTRGQQVTLSCSPISGHRSVSWYQQTPGQGLQFLFEYFSETQRNKGNFPGRFSGRQFSNSRSEMNVSTLELGDSALYLCASSPTANYEQYFGPGTRLTVT.